These T cell receptor beta chains were read from a single sample in a study of patients and donors after allogeneic stem cell transplantation. TCRdb used MiXCR to reprocess the RT-PCR reads, holding one entry per CDR3 protein. This sample has around 82,000 distinct CDR3 sequences, with less than 5% found just once. Source material: blood, either unsorted or a sorted T cell fraction (not recorded which). These receptors were collected from a human donor who was either an allogeneic HSCT recipient or a stem cell or donor lymphocyte infusion donor (not recorded which). It is not recorded whose cells these are; they may come from a transplant donor. Both conserved end residues are part of each CDR3. A D gene is named only where the DNA matches it firmly. Size values are once, few and many counts, or a class for expanded clones, and some rows have none.

cdr3_length: 12; v_call: TRBV12-3/TRBV12-4; d_call: NA; j_call: TRBJ2-1; clone_size: many; cdr3_nt: TGTGCCAGCAGTTTACAGAACAATGAGCAGTTCTTC; cdr3_aa: CASSLQNNEQFF
cdr3_length: 14; v_call: TRBV28; d_call: NA; j_call: TRBJ2-1; clone_size: NA; cdr3_nt: TGTGCCAGCAGTCGAATTGGGCCATACAATGAGCAGTTCTTC; cdr3_aa: CASSRIGPYNEQFF
cdr3_length: 13; v_call: TRBV11-1; d_call: NA; j_call: TRBJ2-2; clone_size: many; cdr3_nt: TGTGCCAGCAGCGGAGGTGTTATCGGGGAGCTGTTTTTT; cdr3_aa: CASSGGVIGELFF
cdr3_length: 15; v_call: TRBV2; d_call: NA; j_call: TRBJ2-7; clone_size: many; cdr3_nt: TGTGCCAGCAGTGAACAGGTCACATACGGCCACGAGCAGTACTTC; cdr3_aa: CASSEQVTYGHEQYF
cdr3_length: 14; v_call: TRBV5-1; d_call: TRBD1; j_call: TRBJ1-3; clone_size: many; cdr3_nt: TGCGCCAGCAGCTCACAGGGGTCTGGAAACACCATATATTTT; cdr3_aa: CASSSQGSGNTIYF
cdr3_length: 16; v_call: TRBV2; d_call: NA; j_call: TRBJ2-1; clone_size: few; cdr3_nt: TGTGCCAGCAGTGAATTGGAGGGAGCGAACGGCTATGAGCAGTTCTTC; cdr3_aa: CASSELEGANGYEQFF
cdr3_length: 13; v_call: TRBV12-3/TRBV12-4; d_call: NA; j_call: TRBJ1-1; clone_size: NA; cdr3_nt: TGTGCCAGCAGCCCAACAGGGAAGACTGAAGCTTTCTTT; cdr3_aa: CASSPTGKTEAFF
cdr3_length: 16; v_call: TRBV6-5; d_call: TRBD1; j_call: TRBJ1-4; clone_size: many; cdr3_nt: TGTGCCAGCAGTTACTCCCTACAGGGGGCGGGTGAAAAACTGTTTTTT; cdr3_aa: CASSYSLQGAGEKLFF
cdr3_length: 15; v_call: TRBV6-1; d_call: NA; j_call: TRBJ1-2; clone_size: few; cdr3_nt: TGTGCCAGCAGTGAATGGGACCGGGCCCACTATGGCTACACCTTC; cdr3_aa: CASSEWDRAHYGYTF
cdr3_length: 14; v_call: TRBV5-1; d_call: NA; j_call: TRBJ2-3; clone_size: many; cdr3_nt: TGCGCCAGCAGCCGCACGGGGGCAACAGATACGCAGTATTTT; cdr3_aa: CASSRTGATDTQYF
cdr3_length: 14; v_call: TRBV5-1; d_call: TRBD1; j_call: TRBJ1-1; clone_size: many; cdr3_nt: TGCGCCAGCAGCTTGGAGGGAAATGGGGACAGGGCTTTCTTT; cdr3_aa: CASSLEGNGDRAFF
cdr3_length: 14; v_call: TRBV20-1; d_call: TRBD1; j_call: TRBJ2-5; clone_size: many; cdr3_nt: TGCAGTGCTACAGGGGGCGCCCCCCAAGAGACCCAGTACTTC; cdr3_aa: CSATGGAPQETQYF
cdr3_length: 15; v_call: TRBV7-9; d_call: NA; j_call: TRBJ2-3; clone_size: many; cdr3_nt: TGTGCCAGCATGTTGGCGGGGAAAAGGGCAGATACGCAGTATTTT; cdr3_aa: CASMLAGKRADTQYF
cdr3_length: 15; v_call: TRBV5-1; d_call: TRBD2; j_call: TRBJ2-1; clone_size: many; cdr3_nt: TGCGCCAGCAGTGCCCGGGGGGGGCGCATAAATGAGCAGTTCTTC; cdr3_aa: CASSARGGRINEQFF
cdr3_length: 14; v_call: TRBV15; d_call: TRBD1; j_call: TRBJ2-7; clone_size: many; cdr3_nt: TGTGCCACCAGCAGGGACAGGGGGCCCTACGAGCAGTACTTC; cdr3_aa: CATSRDRGPYEQYF
cdr3_length: 15; v_call: TRBV6-1; d_call: NA; j_call: TRBJ2-3; clone_size: NA; cdr3_nt: TGTGCCAGCAGTGAAGTGGGGGGCCGCGGAGATACGCAGTATTTT; cdr3_aa: CASSEVGGRGDTQYF
cdr3_length: 15; v_call: TRBV5-1; d_call: TRBD2; j_call: TRBJ2-7; clone_size: few; cdr3_nt: TGCGCCAGCAGCTTGGCCGGCGGGAGGGCCGAAGAGCAGTACTTC; cdr3_aa: CASSLAGGRAEEQYF
cdr3_length: 15; v_call: TRBV9; d_call: NA; j_call: TRBJ2-2; clone_size: NA; cdr3_nt: TGTGCCAGCAGCGTAGAAGGGACAAGAACCGGGGAGCTGTTTTTT; cdr3_aa: CASSVEGTRTGELFF
cdr3_length: 14; v_call: TRBV3-1; d_call: NA; j_call: TRBJ1-2; clone_size: many; cdr3_nt: TGTGCCAGCAGCCCCTGGGAAGGGGACTATGGCTACACCTTC; cdr3_aa: CASSPWEGDYGYTF
cdr3_length: 14; v_call: TRBV20-1; d_call: NA; j_call: TRBJ2-7; clone_size: few; cdr3_nt: TGCAGTGCTAAGTTCCCAAGGACCTTCTACGAGCAGTACTTC; cdr3_aa: CSAKFPRTFYEQYF
cdr3_length: 15; v_call: TRBV5-1; d_call: NA; j_call: TRBJ2-5; clone_size: many; cdr3_nt: TGCGCCAGCAGCTCCGCCCAGGGAACCCAAGAGACCCAGTACTTC; cdr3_aa: CASSSAQGTQETQYF
cdr3_length: 17; v_call: TRBV4-2; d_call: NA; j_call: TRBJ2-1; clone_size: many; cdr3_nt: TGTGCCAGCAGCCAAGGCGCCTGGGGACAAGGTGGATATGAGCAGTTCTTC; cdr3_aa: CASSQGAWGQGGYEQFF
cdr3_length: 16; v_call: TRBV19; d_call: TRBD1; j_call: TRBJ2-1; clone_size: NA; cdr3_nt: TGTGCCAGTAGTTCTGGGACAGGGTCGCCCTACAATGAGCAGTTCTTC; cdr3_aa: CASSSGTGSPYNEQFF
cdr3_length: 17; v_call: TRBV7-3; d_call: TRBD2; j_call: TRBJ2-3; clone_size: few; cdr3_nt: TGTGCCAGCAGCTTAACGGGACTAGCGGGAGTCACAGATACGCAGTATTTT; cdr3_aa: CASSLTGLAGVTDTQYF
cdr3_length: 12; v_call: TRBV20-1; d_call: TRBD1; j_call: TRBJ1-1; clone_size: NA; cdr3_nt: TGCAGTGCTAGAGACGGACAGGGTGAAGCTTTCTTT; cdr3_aa: CSARDGQGEAFF
cdr3_length: 12; v_call: TRBV28; d_call: NA; j_call: TRBJ1-1; clone_size: many; cdr3_nt: TGTGCCAGCAGTTCAACCGGGACTGAAGCTTTCTTT; cdr3_aa: CASSSTGTEAFF
cdr3_length: 11; v_call: TRBV7-9; d_call: NA; j_call: TRBJ2-4; clone_size: many; cdr3_nt: TGTGCCAGCAGCTTAGAGCAGATTCAGTACTTC; cdr3_aa: CASSLEQIQYF
cdr3_length: 17; v_call: TRBV28; d_call: NA; j_call: TRBJ1-1; clone_size: many; cdr3_nt: TGTGCCAGCAGTCCTTGGGGGGTCGTCGGGGAGAACACTGAAGCTTTCTTT; cdr3_aa: CASSPWGVVGENTEAFF
cdr3_length: 12; v_call: TRBV29-1; d_call: TRBD1; j_call: TRBJ2-3; clone_size: many; cdr3_nt: TGCAGCGTCGGGACAGGGCGGGATACGCAGTATTTT; cdr3_aa: CSVGTGRDTQYF
cdr3_length: 15; v_call: TRBV5-1; d_call: TRBD2; j_call: TRBJ2-3; clone_size: many; cdr3_nt: TGCGCCAGCAGCCCGGGGGGGGGGAGCACAGATACGCAGTATTTT; cdr3_aa: CASSPGGGSTDTQYF
cdr3_length: 14; v_call: TRBV5-1; d_call: TRBD1; j_call: TRBJ1-2; clone_size: many; cdr3_nt: TGCGCCAGCAGCCGGGACAGGGGAAACTATGGCTACACCTTC; cdr3_aa: CASSRDRGNYGYTF
cdr3_length: 15; v_call: TRBV9; d_call: TRBD1; j_call: TRBJ2-2; clone_size: many; cdr3_nt: TGTGCCAGCAGCGTAGCTACAGGGGTACCCGGGGAGCTGTTTTTT; cdr3_aa: CASSVATGVPGELFF
cdr3_length: 12; v_call: TRBV5-4; d_call: NA; j_call: TRBJ1-2; clone_size: NA; cdr3_nt: TGTGCCAGCAGCTTGGTGGGACTTGGCTACACCTTC; cdr3_aa: CASSLVGLGYTF
cdr3_length: 16; v_call: TRBV3-1; d_call: NA; j_call: TRBJ2-2; clone_size: many; cdr3_nt: TGTGCCAGCAGCCGCCGGGACGGAGCGAACACCGGGGAGCTGTTTTTT; cdr3_aa: CASSRRDGANTGELFF
cdr3_length: 14; v_call: TRBV5-1; d_call: NA; j_call: TRBJ2-7; clone_size: many; cdr3_nt: TGCGCCAGCAGCTTGGTACAGGGTTACTACGAGCAGTACTTC; cdr3_aa: CASSLVQGYYEQYF
cdr3_length: 15; v_call: TRBV20-1; d_call: TRBD2; j_call: TRBJ2-1; clone_size: few; cdr3_nt: TGCAGTGCTACTCAGCTAGCGGGAGACCGGAATGAGCAGTTCTTC; cdr3_aa: CSATQLAGDRNEQFF